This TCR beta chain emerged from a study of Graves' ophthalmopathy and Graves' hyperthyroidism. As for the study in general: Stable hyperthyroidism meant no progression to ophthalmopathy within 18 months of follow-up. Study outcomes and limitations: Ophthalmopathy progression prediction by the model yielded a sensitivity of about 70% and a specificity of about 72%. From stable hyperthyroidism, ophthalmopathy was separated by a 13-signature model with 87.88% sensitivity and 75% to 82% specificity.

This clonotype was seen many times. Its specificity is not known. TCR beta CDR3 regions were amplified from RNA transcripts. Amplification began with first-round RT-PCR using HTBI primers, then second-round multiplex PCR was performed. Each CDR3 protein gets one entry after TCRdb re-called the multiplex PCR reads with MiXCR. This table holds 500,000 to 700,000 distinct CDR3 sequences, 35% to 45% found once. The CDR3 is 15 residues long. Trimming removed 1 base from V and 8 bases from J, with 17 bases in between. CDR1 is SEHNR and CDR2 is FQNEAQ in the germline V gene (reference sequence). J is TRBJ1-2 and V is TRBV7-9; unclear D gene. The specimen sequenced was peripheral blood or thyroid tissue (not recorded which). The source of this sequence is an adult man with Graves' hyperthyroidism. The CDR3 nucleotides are TGTGCCAGCAGCTTAGTCCAGGCTAACCTTGGGGGCTACACCTTC. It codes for CASSLVQANLGGYTF. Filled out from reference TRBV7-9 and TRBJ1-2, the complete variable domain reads DTGVSQNPRHKITKRGQNVTFRCDPISEHNRLYWYRQTLGQGPEFLTYFQNEAQLEKSRLLSDRFSAERPKGSFSTLEIQRTEQGDSAMYLCASSLVQANLGGYTFGSGTRLTVV.